The clone carrying this T cell receptor (beta chain) came up a few times. This sample stems from a study of CD8 T cells in ankylosing spondylitis. In TCRdb, the 5' RACE reads were re-called with MiXCR into one record per CDR3 protein. The sample has 350,000 to 400,000 distinct CDR3 sequences; roughly 20% are singletons. Sequenced sample: blood, either unsorted or a sorted T cell fraction (not recorded which). The TCR sequence derives from a male donor with ankylosing spondylitis or in good health (not recorded which).

This CDR3 reads CSVAWGGDRGLYEQYF. The CDR3 nucleotides read TGCAGCGTTGCGTGGGGGGGTGACAGGGGGCTCTACGAGCAGTACTTC. V and J are TRBV29-1 and TRBJ2-7, with 10 bases fitting TRBD1. Germline V CDR1 and CDR2: SQVTM, ANQGSEA. V dropped 4 bases and J dropped 3; count of bases not matched to a gene: 12. The CDR3 is 16 residues long.